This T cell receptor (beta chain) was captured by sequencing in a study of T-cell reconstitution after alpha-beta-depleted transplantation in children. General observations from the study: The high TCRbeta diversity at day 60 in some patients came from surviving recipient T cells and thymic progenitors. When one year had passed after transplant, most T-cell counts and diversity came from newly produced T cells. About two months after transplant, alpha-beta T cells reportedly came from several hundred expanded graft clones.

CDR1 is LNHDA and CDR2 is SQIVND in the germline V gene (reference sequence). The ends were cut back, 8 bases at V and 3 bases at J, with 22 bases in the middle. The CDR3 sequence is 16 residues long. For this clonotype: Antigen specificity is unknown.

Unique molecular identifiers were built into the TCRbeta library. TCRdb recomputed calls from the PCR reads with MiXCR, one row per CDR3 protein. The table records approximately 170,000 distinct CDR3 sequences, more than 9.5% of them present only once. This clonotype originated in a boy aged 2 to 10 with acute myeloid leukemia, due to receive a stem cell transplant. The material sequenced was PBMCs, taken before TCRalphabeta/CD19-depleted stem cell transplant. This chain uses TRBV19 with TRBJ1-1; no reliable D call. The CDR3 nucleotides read TGTGCCAGTCCACCGAGTAGTGGTGAAAGGGACACTGAAGCTTTCTTT. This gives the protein CASPPSSGERDTEAFF.